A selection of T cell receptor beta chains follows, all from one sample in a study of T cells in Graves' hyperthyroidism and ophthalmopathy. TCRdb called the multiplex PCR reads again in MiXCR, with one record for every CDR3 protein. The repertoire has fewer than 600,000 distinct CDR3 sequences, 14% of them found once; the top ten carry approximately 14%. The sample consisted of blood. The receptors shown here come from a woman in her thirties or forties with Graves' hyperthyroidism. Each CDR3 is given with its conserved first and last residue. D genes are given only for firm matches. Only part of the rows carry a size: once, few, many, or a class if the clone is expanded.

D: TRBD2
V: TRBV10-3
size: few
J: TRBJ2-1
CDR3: CAISESAGEQFF
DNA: TGTGCCATCAGTGAGTCAGCGGGAGAGCAGTTCTTC

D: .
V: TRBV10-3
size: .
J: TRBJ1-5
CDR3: CAISEMETDDQPQHF
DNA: TGTGCCATCAGTGAGATGGAAACTGATGATCAGCCCCAGCATTTT

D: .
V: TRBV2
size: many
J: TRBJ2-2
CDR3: CASSEAAGGTGELFF
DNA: TGTGCCAGCAGTGAAGCGGCGGGCGGCACCGGGGAGCTGTTTTTT

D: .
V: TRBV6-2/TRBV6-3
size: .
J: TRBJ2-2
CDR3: CASWTARADTGELFF
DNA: TGTGCCAGCTGGACAGCGAGGGCGGACACCGGGGAGCTGTTTTTT

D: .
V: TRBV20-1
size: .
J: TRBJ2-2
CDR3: CSASKGGNTGELFF
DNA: TGCAGTGCTAGTAAAGGGGGAAACACCGGGGAGCTGTTTTTT

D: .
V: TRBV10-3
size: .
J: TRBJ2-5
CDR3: CASREEETQYF
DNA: TGTGCCTCCAGGGAGGAAGAGACCCAGTACTTC

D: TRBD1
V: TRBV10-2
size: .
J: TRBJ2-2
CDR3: CATKGQGETGELFF
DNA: TGCGCCACCAAGGGACAGGGTGAGACCGGGGAGCTGTTTTTT

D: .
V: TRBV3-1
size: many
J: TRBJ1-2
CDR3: CASSQDSAGRGYTF
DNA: TGTGCCAGCAGCCAAGATTCCGCGGGGCGAGGCTACACCTTC

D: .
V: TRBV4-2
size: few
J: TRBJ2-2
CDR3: CASSQGPETGELFF
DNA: TGTGCCAGCAGCCAGGGGCCTGAAACCGGGGAGCTGTTTTTT

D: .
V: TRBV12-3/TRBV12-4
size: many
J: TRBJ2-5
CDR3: CASSNTLKETQYF
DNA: TGTGCCAGCAGTAATACACTCAAAGAGACCCAGTACTTC